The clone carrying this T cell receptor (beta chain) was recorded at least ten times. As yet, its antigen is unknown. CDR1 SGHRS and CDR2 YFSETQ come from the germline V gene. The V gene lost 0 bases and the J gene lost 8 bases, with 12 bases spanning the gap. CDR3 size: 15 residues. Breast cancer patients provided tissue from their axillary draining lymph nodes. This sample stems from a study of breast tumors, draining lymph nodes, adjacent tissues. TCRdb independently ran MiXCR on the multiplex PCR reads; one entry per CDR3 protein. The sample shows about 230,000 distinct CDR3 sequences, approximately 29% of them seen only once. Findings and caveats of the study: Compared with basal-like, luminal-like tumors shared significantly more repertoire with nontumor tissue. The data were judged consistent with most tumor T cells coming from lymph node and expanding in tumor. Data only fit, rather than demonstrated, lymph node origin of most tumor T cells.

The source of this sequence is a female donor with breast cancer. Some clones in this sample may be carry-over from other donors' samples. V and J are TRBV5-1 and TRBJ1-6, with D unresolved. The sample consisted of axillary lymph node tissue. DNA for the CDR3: TGCGCCAGCAGCTTGGGAGATGGGATCCATTCACCCCTCCACTTT. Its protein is CASSLGDGIHSPLHF.